The 2 T cell receptor beta chains reported below all come from one sample, sequenced in a study of shared clonotypes between healthy human individuals. TCRdb's table, derived via immunoSEQ multiplex PCR, lists solely in-frame clones and lacks some. The data hold 2 million to 3 million clones, with 93% observed a single time. Sequencing was performed on naive CD4+ T cells from PBMCs. Indicated subset: CD45RA+ positively selected. The receptors were gathered from a man between 18 and 35 years old in good health. Some clones in this sample may be carry-over from other donors' samples.

This clone has only one observation. The chain joins TRBV19 to TRBJ2-7; maybe TRBD2 (6 bases). The V end lost 6 bases, the J end lost 2 bases, and 14 bases lay between the germline ends. The germline CDR1 and CDR2 sequences are LNHDA and SQIVND (reference sequence). This CDR3 spans 14 amino acids. Here the CDR3 DNA reads TGTGCCAGTAGCCCGCGGGGACGGGCCTACGAGCAGTACTTC. Its protein product is CASSPRGRAYEQYF. Filled out from reference TRBV19 and TRBJ2-7, the complete variable domain reads DGGITQSPKYLFRKEGQNVTLSCEQNLNHDAMYWYRQDPGQGLRLIYYSQIVNDFQKGDIAEGYSVSREKKESFPLTVTSAQKNPTAFYLCASSPRGRAYEQYFGPGTRLTVT.

This chain joins TRBV2 and TRBJ2-7; 13 bases agree with TRBD2. Unmatched junction bases numbered 9, after V lost 7 bases and J lost 0 bases. Germline V gene lookup returns CDR1 SNHLY and CDR2 FYNNEI. The length of the CDR3 is 17 residues. The CDR3 coding sequence is TGTGCCAGCAATCGACTAGCGGGAGGTACGAGCTCCTACGAGCAGTACTTC. Encoded protein: CASNRLAGGTSSYEQYF.